This is a list of T cell receptor beta chains from one sample in a study of cytomegalovirus exposure and HLA in healthy donors. The method was immunoSEQ multiplex PCR; TCRdb's version includes in-frame clones alone and lacks a portion of them. The sample's table shows about 200,000 clones. Sequencing was performed on PBMCs. Receptor source: a boy aged 5-17 years in good health and CMV-seronegative. Both conserved end residues are part of each CDR3. A D gene is named only where the DNA matches it firmly.

j_call: TRBJ2-5; v_call: TRBV2; d_call: -; cdr3_aa: CASRAVQETQYF; cdr3_nt: TGTGCCAGCAGGGCGGTCCAAGAGACCCAGTACTTC
j_call: TRBJ1-2; v_call: TRBV7-2; d_call: TRBD1; cdr3_aa: CASSPDRARGGYTF; cdr3_nt: TGTGCCAGCAGCCCCGACAGGGCGCGTGGTGGCTACACCTTC
j_call: TRBJ1-1; v_call: TRBV10-3; d_call: -; cdr3_aa: CAIRDPAGPEGTEAFF; cdr3_nt: TGTGCCATCAGGGACCCCGCGGGCCCCGAAGGGACTGAAGCTTTCTTT
j_call: TRBJ2-3; v_call: TRBV30; d_call: -; cdr3_aa: CAWSVGDYTQYF; cdr3_nt: TGTGCCTGGAGTGTGGGAGATTATACGCAGTATTTT
j_call: TRBJ2-7; v_call: TRBV10-2; d_call: -; cdr3_aa: CASSALSYEQYF; cdr3_nt: TGCGCCAGCAGTGCCCTCTCCTACGAGCAGTACTTC
j_call: TRBJ2-7; v_call: TRBV11-3; d_call: -; cdr3_aa: CASSLGGRLSTGDPNEQYF; cdr3_nt: TGTGCCAGCAGCTTAGGAGGGAGGCTGTCTACCGGGGACCCTAATGAGCAGTACTTC
j_call: TRBJ2-5; v_call: TRBV5-1; d_call: TRBD2; cdr3_aa: CASSLSSGGIQETQYF; cdr3_nt: TGCGCCAGCAGCTTGAGTAGCGGGGGGATCCAAGAGACCCAGTACTTC
j_call: TRBJ2-6; v_call: TRBV29-1; d_call: -; cdr3_aa: CSVVAEYAGANVLTF; cdr3_nt: TGCAGCGTGGTCGCGGAATACGCTGGGGCCAACGTCCTGACTTTC
j_call: TRBJ2-2; v_call: TRBV30; d_call: TRBD2; cdr3_aa: CAWTSGGYTGELFF; cdr3_nt: TGTGCCTGGACTAGCGGGGGTTACACCGGGGAGCTGTTTTTT
j_call: TRBJ2-1; v_call: TRBV19; d_call: TRBD2; cdr3_aa: CASSHREGVEQFF; cdr3_nt: TGTGCCAGTAGCCATCGGGAGGGCGTTGAGCAGTTCTTC
j_call: TRBJ1-1; v_call: TRBV10-3; d_call: -; cdr3_aa: CAIRRQSEAFF; cdr3_nt: TGTGCCATCAGACGACAGTCTGAAGCTTTCTTT
j_call: TRBJ2-1; v_call: TRBV5-5; d_call: -; cdr3_aa: CASSLEWGGTYNEQFF; cdr3_nt: TGTGCCAGCAGCTTGGAGTGGGGCGGAACCTACAATGAGCAGTTCTTC
j_call: TRBJ2-1; v_call: TRBV27; d_call: TRBD2; cdr3_aa: CASSSRTSRDNEQFF; cdr3_nt: TGTGCCAGCAGTTCGAGGACTAGTCGAGACAATGAGCAGTTCTTC
j_call: TRBJ1-2; v_call: TRBV2; d_call: -; cdr3_aa: CASRERNFGDGYTF; cdr3_nt: TGTGCCAGCAGGGAAAGAAATTTCGGGGATGGCTACACCTTC
j_call: TRBJ2-7; v_call: TRBV18; d_call: TRBD1; cdr3_aa: CASSGQGGEGSYEQYF; cdr3_nt: TGTGCCAGCTCGGGACAGGGTGGAGAAGGTTCCTACGAGCAGTACTTC
j_call: TRBJ2-3; v_call: TRBV11-2; d_call: -; cdr3_aa: CASSFSGTDTQYF; cdr3_nt: TGTGCCAGCAGCTTTTCAGGGACAGATACGCAGTATTTT
j_call: TRBJ2-7; v_call: TRBV5-1; d_call: TRBD1; cdr3_aa: CASSSQGTYEQYF; cdr3_nt: TGCGCCAGCAGCTCACAGGGGACCTACGAGCAGTACTTC
j_call: TRBJ2-2; v_call: TRBV7-3; d_call: TRBD2; cdr3_aa: CASSLIAGGANTGALFF; cdr3_nt: TGTGCCAGCAGCTTAATCGCGGGGGGCGCGAACACCGGGGCGCTGTTTTTT
j_call: TRBJ2-7; v_call: TRBV27; d_call: TRBD2; cdr3_aa: CASSNPQTSGAYEQYF; cdr3_nt: TGTGCCAGCAGTAACCCACAGACTAGCGGGGCCTACGAGCAGTACTTC
j_call: TRBJ2-1; v_call: TRBV5-6; d_call: TRBD2; cdr3_aa: CASSFSSGGFEQFF; cdr3_nt: TGTGCCAGCAGCTTTTCTAGCGGGGGGTTTGAGCAGTTCTTC
j_call: TRBJ1-2; v_call: TRBV19; d_call: TRBD1; cdr3_aa: CATKTGLDGYTF; cdr3_nt: TGTGCCACCAAGACAGGGCTTGATGGCTACACCTTC
j_call: TRBJ2-1; v_call: TRBV15; d_call: -; cdr3_aa: CATSKGGAAYNEQFF; cdr3_nt: TGTGCCACCAGCAAGGGGGGGGCCGCCTACAATGAGCAGTTCTTC
j_call: TRBJ2-7; v_call: TRBV5-1; d_call: TRBD1; cdr3_aa: CASSLVPGQGYEQYF; cdr3_nt: TGCGCCAGCAGCTTGGTCCCGGGACAGGGATACGAGCAGTACTTC
j_call: TRBJ1-1; v_call: TRBV28; d_call: -; cdr3_aa: CASSLGGFAEAFF; cdr3_nt: TGTGCCAGCAGTTTAGGAGGGTTCGCTGAAGCTTTCTTT
j_call: TRBJ1-6; v_call: TRBV2; d_call: -; cdr3_aa: CASSEGPNFSPLHF; cdr3_nt: TGTGCCAGCAGTGAAGGCCCAAACTTTTCACCCCTCCACTTT
j_call: TRBJ1-2; v_call: TRBV19; d_call: TRBD1; cdr3_aa: CASSRAGTGDENYGYTF; cdr3_nt: TGTGCCAGTAGTAGAGCCGGGACAGGGGACGAAAACTATGGCTACACCTTC
j_call: TRBJ1-3; v_call: TRBV15; d_call: TRBD1; cdr3_aa: CATSRGSRPSSGNTIYF; cdr3_nt: TGTGCCACCTCCAGGGGGAGCCGACCGAGCTCTGGAAACACCATATATTTT
j_call: TRBJ1-6; v_call: TRBV4-3; d_call: TRBD1; cdr3_aa: CASSQVGGTGNSPLHF; cdr3_nt: TGCGCCAGCAGCCAAGTTGGCGGGACAGGGAATTCACCCCTCCACTTT
j_call: TRBJ2-3; v_call: TRBV6-5; d_call: TRBD1; cdr3_aa: CASSYWGTGTDTQYF; cdr3_nt: TGTGCCAGCAGTTACTGGGGGACAGGAACAGATACGCAGTATTTT
j_call: TRBJ1-4; v_call: TRBV11-2; d_call: -; cdr3_aa: CASSQAQGSWRTNEKLFF; cdr3_nt: TGTGCCAGCTCCCAGGCCCAGGGGAGTTGGAGGACTAATGAAAAACTGTTTTTT
j_call: TRBJ2-2; v_call: TRBV10-1; d_call: TRBD2; cdr3_aa: CASGLAGSPTGELFF; cdr3_nt: TGCGCCAGCGGACTAGCGGGGTCCCCAACCGGGGAGCTGTTTTTT
j_call: TRBJ1-1; v_call: TRBV2; d_call: -; cdr3_aa: CASSEGREGTEAFF; cdr3_nt: TGTGCCAGCAGTGAAGGGAGGGAGGGCACTGAAGCTTTCTTT
j_call: TRBJ2-3; v_call: TRBV19; d_call: TRBD2; cdr3_aa: CASSVTSGERLTGDTQYF; cdr3_nt: TGTGCCAGTAGTGTGACTAGCGGGGAACGCCTAACGGGAGATACGCAGTATTTT
j_call: TRBJ2-1; v_call: TRBV19; d_call: -; cdr3_aa: CASSIDRYNEQFF; cdr3_nt: TGTGCCAGTAGTATCGACAGGTACAATGAGCAGTTCTTC
j_call: TRBJ2-3; v_call: TRBV7-2; d_call: TRBD2; cdr3_aa: CASSKGLAGATDTQYF; cdr3_nt: TGTGCCAGCAGCAAGGGACTAGCGGGGGCCACAGATACGCAGTATTTT
j_call: TRBJ2-7; v_call: TRBV11-2; d_call: -; cdr3_aa: CASSPNRLEQYF; cdr3_nt: TGTGCCAGCAGCCCCAACAGGTTAGAGCAGTACTTC
j_call: TRBJ1-2; v_call: TRBV4-1; d_call: TRBD1; cdr3_aa: CASSQTRTGDYGYTF; cdr3_nt: TGCGCCAGCAGCCAGACGAGGACAGGGGATTATGGCTACACCTTC
j_call: TRBJ1-1; v_call: TRBV29-1; d_call: -; cdr3_aa: CSVGRAIDTEAFF; cdr3_nt: TGCAGCGTTGGTCGTGCGATAGACACTGAAGCTTTCTTT
j_call: TRBJ2-1; v_call: TRBV5-1; d_call: TRBD2; cdr3_aa: CASEYLAGGRNEQFF; cdr3_nt: TGCGCCAGCGAATACTTAGCGGGGGGGCGAAATGAGCAGTTCTTC
j_call: TRBJ2-1; v_call: TRBV12-5; d_call: -; cdr3_aa: CASGLGTGQGAHEQFF; cdr3_nt: -
j_call: TRBJ1-1; v_call: TRBV18; d_call: TRBD1; cdr3_aa: CASSPRGQGPEAFF; cdr3_nt: TGTGCCAGCTCACCAAGGGGACAGGGTCCTGAAGCTTTCTTT
j_call: TRBJ2-7; v_call: TRBV5-4; d_call: TRBD2; cdr3_aa: CASSLAGGPLEQYF; cdr3_nt: TGTGCCAGCAGCTTAGCGGGGGGGCCTCTCGAGCAGTACTTC
j_call: TRBJ2-2; v_call: TRBV6-4; d_call: -; cdr3_aa: CASSAGAGELFF; cdr3_nt: TGTGCCAGCAGTGCGGGAGCCGGGGAGCTGTTTTTT
j_call: TRBJ1-1; v_call: TRBV5-1; d_call: -; cdr3_aa: CASSLAGFTEAFF; cdr3_nt: TGCGCCAGCAGCTTGGCCGGTTTCACTGAAGCTTTCTTT
j_call: TRBJ1-1; v_call: TRBV19; d_call: TRBD1; cdr3_aa: CASSASTGGNTEAFF; cdr3_nt: TGTGCCAGTAGTGCTTCGACAGGGGGGAACACTGAAGCTTTCTTT
j_call: TRBJ2-7; v_call: TRBV4-1; d_call: TRBD2; cdr3_aa: CASSPTAGGALEQYF; cdr3_nt: TGCGCCAGCAGCCCTACGGCGGGGGGGGCCCTGGAGCAGTACTTC